These T cell receptor beta chains were read from a single sample in a study of OX40 agonist ivuxolimab in advanced cancers. Libraries were prepared by immunoSEQ multiplex PCR; TCRdb keeps only in-frame clonotypes and omits some of them. The top ten clones hold almost 9.5% of a sample with 25,000 to 35,000 clones, roughly nine tenths of them seen once. The specimen comprised CD4+ or CD8+ T cells sorted from blood, sampled in a trial of the OX40 agonist ivuxolimab. These receptors all stem from an adult with an advanced solid tumor such as melanoma, head and neck, liver or kidney cancer. Both conserved end residues are part of each CDR3. D genes are given only for firm matches. Rows give clone size only sometimes, using once, few, many, or a class for an expanded clone.

v_call	j_call	d_call	clone_size	cdr3_nt	cdr3_aa
TRBV6-6	TRBJ1-2	-	-	TGTGCCAGCAGGGCAGAAGATATTAACTATGGCTACACCTTC	CASRAEDINYGYTF
TRBV7-9	TRBJ2-7	TRBD2	-	TGTGCCAGCAGCTCTAGCGGGGGTTCCTACGAGCAGTACTTC	CASSSSGGSYEQYF
TRBV18	TRBJ2-5	-	-	TGTGCCAGCTCACAAGAAGAGACCCAGTACTTC	CASSQEETQYF
TRBV7-9	TRBJ1-4	-	-	TGTGCCAGCAGCTTTAATCTAGACGATGAAAAACTGTTTTTT	CASSFNLDDEKLFF
TRBV7-9	TRBJ2-7	TRBD2	-	TGTGCCAGCAGCCCAGGTGCTAGCGGGGTTATCTACGAGCAGTACTTC	CASSPGASGVIYEQYF
TRBV5-1	TRBJ2-3	TRBD2	-	TGCGCCAGCAGCTTGGCGGGAGGGCCGACAGATACGCAGTATTTT	CASSLAGGPTDTQYF
TRBV30	TRBJ2-7	TRBD1	once	TGTGCCTGGAGTGCCAGGACAGGAACCTACGAGCAGTACTTC	CAWSARTGTYEQYF
TRBV6-1	TRBJ1-5	TRBD1	-	TGTGCCAGCAGTGGAGGCCCGAGGGGGCGCGTTAAGCCCCAGCATTTT	CASSGGPRGRVKPQHF
TRBV27	TRBJ1-5	-	-	TGTGCCAGCAGTTTATCGGGGTCCAATCAGCCCCAGCATTTT	CASSLSGSNQPQHF
TRBV27	TRBJ2-1	TRBD2	-	TGTGCCAGCAGTGGGGGGGGTGGGCAGTTCTTC	CASSGGGGQFF
TRBV9	TRBJ2-3	-	-	TGTGCCAGCAGCATCGGGGTAGATAGCACAGATACGCAGTATTTT	CASSIGVDSTDTQYF
TRBV29-1	TRBJ2-1	TRBD2	-	TGCAGCGTTGAAGGACTAGCGGGAGGCAATGAGCAGTTCTTC	CSVEGLAGGNEQFF
TRBV2	TRBJ1-1	-	-	TGTGCCAGCAGTGCCGGCTCGGGCACTGAAGCTTTCTTT	CASSAGSGTEAFF
TRBV19	TRBJ2-1	TRBD2	-	TGTGCCAGCTTAACCGGGACTAGCGGTAACAATGAGCAGTTCTTC	CASLTGTSGNNEQFF
TRBV19	TRBJ2-2	-	-	TGTGCCAGTAGTATAGTCGTAGTATCGAACACCGGGGAGCTGTTTTTT	CASSIVVVSNTGELFF
TRBV7-8	TRBJ2-4	-	-	TGTGCCAGCAGCTTACCTCGACGGGGCCACGAGGGAAACATTCAGTACTTC	CASSLPRRGHEGNIQYF
TRBV7-8	TRBJ2-1	TRBD1	-	TGTGCCAGCATCATGACGGCAGGGGGCTACAATGAGCAGTTCTTC	CASIMTAGGYNEQFF
TRBV9	TRBJ1-1	TRBD1	-	TGTGCCAGCAGCGCCGAGGGGGCACGGTACACTGAAGCTTTCTTT	CASSAEGARYTEAFF
TRBV7-9	TRBJ1-1	-	once	TGTGCCAGCAGCTTGAGGACCGACGAACCGAAGACTGAAGCTTTCTTT	CASSLRTDEPKTEAFF
TRBV6-4	TRBJ2-3	-	-	TGTGCCAGCAAGAGGACAATATCTAGCACAGATACGCAGTATTTT	CASKRTISSTDTQYF
TRBV4-3	TRBJ2-7	TRBD1	-	TGCGCCAGCAGCCAAGGAATCTGGACAGGGGGCTCCTACGAGCAGTACTTC	CASSQGIWTGGSYEQYF
TRBV6-6	TRBJ2-7	TRBD2	-	TGTGCCAGCAGCTTGGGGGGGGAGCAGTACTTC	CASSLGGEQYF
TRBV15	TRBJ2-2	TRBD2	-	TGTGCCACCAGCAGCCGATTAGCGGGAGACCTCGGGGAGCTGTTTTTT	CATSSRLAGDLGELFF
TRBV7-9	TRBJ2-7	-	-	TGTGCCAGCAGCGTCACCCCGACAGGGAGGGAGCAGTACTTC	CASSVTPTGREQYF
TRBV13	TRBJ2-1	-	-	TGTGCCAGCAGTCTTACTTATAGCTCCTACAATGAGCAGTTCTTC	CASSLTYSSYNEQFF
TRBV2	TRBJ2-5	-	-	TGTGCCTCCCCTGAGTTTATTGGGGAGACCCAGTACTTC	CASPEFIGETQYF
TRBV11-2	TRBJ2-4	-	-	TGTGCCAGCAGCTCAGAGGGGGGGAGGTCAAACATTCAGTACTTC	CASSSEGGRSNIQYF
TRBV11-2	TRBJ2-5	TRBD2	-	TGTGCCAGCAGCTCCTGGGGCGGGGGGGCTCCAGAGACCCAGTACTTC	CASSSWGGGAPETQYF
TRBV7-8	TRBJ1-2	-	once	TGTGCCAGCAGCCGAACTATGACGGCTGACTATGGCTACACCTTC	CASSRTMTADYGYTF
TRBV27	TRBJ2-3	-	-	TGTGCCAGCAGCCCCTTCCTCGGGGGAGCACCTAGCACAGATACGCAGTATTTT	CASSPFLGGAPSTDTQYF
TRBV19	TRBJ2-1	TRBD1	-	TGTGCCAGTAGCCCCATGCAGGGGGTACACAATGAGCAGTTCTTC	CASSPMQGVHNEQFF
TRBV28	TRBJ2-7	-	-	TGTGCCAGCAGTGCCGACAACTACGAGCAGTACTTC	CASSADNYEQYF
TRBV19	TRBJ1-1	-	-	TGTGCCAGTAGTTGGGGCAGGGGAGGGACTGAAGCTTTCTTT	CASSWGRGGTEAFF
TRBV10-3	TRBJ2-2	-	few	TGTGCCACACTAGCCCCGGGCACCGGGGAGCTGTTTTTT	CATLAPGTGELFF
TRBV4-1	TRBJ1-3	-	-	TGCGCCAGCAGCCAAGATGTGCAGGGCCTAAACACCATATATTTT	CASSQDVQGLNTIYF
TRBV4-1	TRBJ2-7	-	few	TGCGCCAGCAGCCAAGAAGTAAGGAGCTCCTACGAGCAGTACTTC	CASSQEVRSSYEQYF
TRBV7-9	TRBJ2-2	TRBD2	-	TGTGCCAGCAGCCCCCGCTTGGTAGCGGGAGCCTCCACCGGGGAGCTGTTTTTT	CASSPRLVAGASTGELFF
TRBV7-9	TRBJ1-2	TRBD1	-	TGTGCCAGCAGCGTAACCACAGGGGATTATGGCTACACCTTC	CASSVTTGDYGYTF
TRBV5-6	TRBJ2-2	-	-	TGTGCCAGCAGCTTCCGGGGGCGAGTCGGGGAGCTGTTTTTT	CASSFRGRVGELFF